The source of this T cell receptor (beta chain) is a study of CD8 T cells in Susac syndrome. Study-wide findings and caveats: Susac-specific public clones in total CD8+ repertoires numbered sixteen; in CD8+ TEMRA repertoires, they numbered a few.

When the RNA was reverse transcribed, random hexamers were used with an input of about 0.5 to 1 ug. Amplification of TCR beta CDR3 across 54 Vbeta and 13 Jbeta was performed with immunoSEQ multiplex PCR. One entry per CDR3 protein results from TCRdb running MiXCR on the immunoSEQ multiplex PCR reads. This table has 200,000 or so distinct CDR3 sequences, 95% appearing once. V lost 6 bases, J lost 7 bases, and 7 bases stayed unmatched. The CDR3 runs 12 residues. Germline CDR1 reads DFQATT; CDR2 reads SNEGSKA (reference sequence). As to this clonotype: What it binds is unknown.

Patients with Susac syndrome fulfilled recently defined diagnostic criteria for definite or probable disease. The TCR sequence derives from a human donor with Susac syndrome. The V call is TRBV20-1, the J call TRBJ1-1; 8 nucleotides agree with TRBD1. Sequences were obtained from CD8+ T cells from PBMCs. CDR3 residues: CSATGQGSEAFF. Written as DNA, the CDR3 is TGCAGTGCCACAGGACAGGGCAGTGAAGCTTTCTTT.